This T cell receptor (beta chain) was profiled in a study of CD8 T cells in cerebrospinal fluid in Alzheimer's disease (dated by TCRdb to about 2020). Notes on the research overall: To assess CSF T cell clonal expansion, the study used two single-cell approaches: plate-based nested PCR sequencing and droplet-based sequencing. The droplet-based CSF analysis comparing patients with controls included about 10 healthy controls (roughly 11,000 cells) and about 10 patients with MCI or Alzheimer's disease (10,391 cells). CSF gene-expression analysis, which included Parkinson's disease patients, covered 24 samples in total. The study tested whether clonally expanded T cells were present in cerebrospinal fluid from healthy elderly individuals and from patients with neurodegenerative disease. Study-level results and caveats: The EBV-specific clones were neither the most highly expanded clones nor enriched among patients. It was cautioned by the authors that a causal link between EBV and Alzheimer's disease is not established by the detection of EBV-specific TCRs in CSF. Compared with controls, patients with MCI or Alzheimer's disease had a higher percentage of their CSF TCRs made up by the single largest clone. When data were pooled, 4 of 6 Alzheimer's patients but only 1 of 10 healthy subjects had a highly expanded clone, defined as at least 3% of TCRs. Only samples with detectable clones (approximately 11 healthy, 5 MCI, 5 AD, 6 PD) were included in the overall clonality comparison.

All participants were free of acute infectious disease and in good physical condition. Neurodegeneration in patients was confirmed with biomarkers including neurofilament, amyloid-beta and tau. For droplet-based sequencing, live CSF cells were sorted using a live/dead marker. CSF was obtained by lumbar puncture, and immune cells were pelleted by centrifugation at 300g. CSF samples were checked for red blood cells, and any sample contaminated with blood was excluded. CSF cells were cryopreserved by placing the cells in freezing medium, freezing the cells overnight at -80 degrees C, and then storing the cells in liquid nitrogen. CSF samples were stored for less than seven months before analysis. Turning to this clonotype: What this receptor recognizes is not known.

Reading the germline V gene (reference sequence) gives CDR1 SSHAT and CDR2 FNYEAQ. Measured from the cysteine to the phenylalanine, the CDR3 is 17 residues long. DNA for this receptor is not on file. Receptor libraries were prepared by 10x single-cell sequencing. 10X Genomics single-cell V(D)J and 5' gene-expression libraries were used to profile CSF cells. CSF single-cell TCR libraries were sequenced on an Illumina NextSeq550. As for the authors' bioinformatics: V(D)J reads were aligned to the vdj-GRCh38 alts ensemble 2.0.0 reference and were analysed with the Cell Ranger vdj pipeline. Clonotypes were defined as cell barcodes sharing the same set of productive CDR3 nucleotide sequences. Clonotype information was added to Seurat v3.0 gene-expression metadata to link clonality with transcriptional profiles. CSF cells with more than 1,800 genes, more than 7,500 UMIs or more than 10% mitochondrial reads were excluded. To find TCRs with known antigen specificity, CDR3-beta sequences were matched against VDJdb. Network analysis of clone sharing used the R package qgraph and included only TCRs with complete alpha and beta chains. TCRdb reprocessed the reads and provides one entry for every CDR3 protein sequence; no DNA is given. The V and J calls here are based on TCRdb, not the publication. This sample's table has entries for roughly 1,500 distinct CDR3 sequences. The ten largest clonotypes hold approximately 5% of the sample.

The origin of this receptor is a human donor with Alzheimer's disease. The chain is encoded by TRBV7-7 joined to TRBJ2-3; absent DNA, TCRdb's TRBD2 call cannot be checked. The sample was cerebrospinal fluid. The CDR3 here reads CASSPRLAGGGADTQYF.